This T cell receptor (beta chain) was retrieved from a study of blood T cell repertoires in COVID-19. Germline V CDR1 and CDR2: SGHNT, YENEEA. J lost 1 base, V lost 5 bases, and 1 base had no gene match. CDR3 length: 16 amino acids. Original processing methods: The assay estimated nucleated cells by amplifying reference gene primers. Measured with immunoSEQ multiplex PCR; TCRdb has only the in-frame clones, and not every one. The V and J calls and clone size are taken from that table; D and trimming were inferred from the DNA. The table records about 94,000 clones, 74% of them present only once. This clone was detected once.

V and J are TRBV11-3 and TRBJ2-2, with 13 bases aligning to TRBD2. The sequenced sample consisted of peripheral blood. The clonotype was recovered from a man aged 65-85 years with COVID-19, enrolled during active disease. CDR3 residues: CASSGTSGMNTGELFF. The CDR3 DNA follows: TGTGCCAGCAGCGGGACTAGCGGGATGAACACCGGGGAGCTGTTTTTT.